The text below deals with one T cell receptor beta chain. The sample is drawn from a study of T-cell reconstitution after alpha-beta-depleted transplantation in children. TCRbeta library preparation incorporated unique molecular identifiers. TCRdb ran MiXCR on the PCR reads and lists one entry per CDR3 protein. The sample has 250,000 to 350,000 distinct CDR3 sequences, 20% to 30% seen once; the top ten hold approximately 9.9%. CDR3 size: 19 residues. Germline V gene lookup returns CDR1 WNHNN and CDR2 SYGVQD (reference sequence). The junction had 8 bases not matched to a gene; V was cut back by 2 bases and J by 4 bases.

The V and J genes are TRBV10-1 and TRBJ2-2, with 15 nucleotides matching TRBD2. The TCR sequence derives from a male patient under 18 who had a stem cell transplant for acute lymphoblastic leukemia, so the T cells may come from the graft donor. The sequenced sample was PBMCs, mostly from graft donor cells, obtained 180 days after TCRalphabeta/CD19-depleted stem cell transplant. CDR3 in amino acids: CASSELGLAGGPGTGELFF. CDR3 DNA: TGCGCCAGCAGTGAGCTTGGACTAGCGGGAGGGCCGGGCACCGGGGAGCTGTTTTTT.